This is a list of T cell receptor beta chains from one sample in a study of OX40 agonist ivuxolimab in advanced cancers. Here immunoSEQ multiplex PCR was the method, and the copy in TCRdb shows in-frame clones only, minus some. The data contain roughly 90,000 clones, around 94% of them seen just once; the ten biggest clones take up 2.6%. Sample: CD4+ or CD8+ T cells sorted from blood, taken in a trial of the OX40 agonist ivuxolimab. The receptors shown here come from an adult with an advanced solid tumor such as melanoma, head and neck, liver or kidney cancer. CDR3s include the opening cysteine and the closing phenylalanine or tryptophan. Fields, in order: D gene, V gene, J gene, clone size, CDR3 protein, CDR3 DNA. The D gene is left open where the match is weak. Expanded clones are given a class, and other clones once, few, many or no size at all.

TRBD1	TRBV5-4	TRBJ2-7	-	CASSVGQGASYEQYF	TGTGCCAGCAGCGTTGGACAGGGTGCATCCTACGAGCAGTACTTC
TRBD2	TRBV7-9	TRBJ2-1	-	CVSSLLAGGLGEQFF	TGTGTCAGCAGCTTATTAGCGGGGGGGCTAGGTGAGCAGTTCTTC
-	TRBV7-7	TRBJ1-1	once	CASSFRTGTEAFF	TGTGCTAGCAGCTTTCGGACCGGGACTGAAGCTTTCTTT
-	TRBV19	TRBJ1-5	-	CASSGAANQPQHF	TGTGCCAGTTCAGGGGCTGCCAATCAGCCCCAGCATTTT
-	TRBV6-6	TRBJ1-6	once	CASSSHPRADSPLHF	TGTGCCAGCAGCTCCCATCCCCGCGCGGATTCACCCCTCCACTTT
-	TRBV27	TRBJ1-4	-	CASSSRGEKLFF	TGTGCCAGCAGCAGCAGGGGCGAAAAACTGTTTTTT
-	TRBV5-1	TRBJ1-1	few	CASSSGQNTEAFF	TGCGCCAGCAGCTCAGGACAGAACACTGAAGCTTTCTTT
-	TRBV5-6	TRBJ1-2	-	CASSPLRAGDYGYTF	TGTGCCAGCAGCCCCCTGCGGGCAGGTGACTATGGCTACACCTTC
-	TRBV27	TRBJ2-7	-	CASSLGDAREQYF	TGTGCCAGCAGTTTAGGGGATGCTCGCGAGCAGTACTTC
-	TRBV6-6	TRBJ1-1	-	CASSYGLGTEAFF	TGTGCCAGCAGTTACGGCCTAGGCACTGAAGCTTTCTTT
-	TRBV27	TRBJ2-7	-	CASSTGLDYEQYF	TGTGCCAGCAGTACAGGGTTGGACTACGAGCAGTACTTC
TRBD1	TRBV27	TRBJ1-5	-	CASSDSGTGGNQPQHF	TGTGCCAGCAGTGATTCCGGGACAGGGGGCAATCAGCCCCAGCATTTT
-	TRBV27	TRBJ1-2	-	CASSLDAGFGGYTF	TGTGCCAGCAGTTTAGATGCGGGTTTCGGGGGCTACACCTTC
-	TRBV5-6	TRBJ2-1	-	CASSFLSPLSSHNEQFF	TGTGCCAGCAGCTTTTTAAGCCCTCTATCCAGCCACAATGAGCAGTTCTTC
TRBD1	TRBV19	TRBJ1-2	-	CASKTGGDGYTF	TGTGCCAGTAAGACAGGGGGCGATGGCTACACCTTC
TRBD1	TRBV7-9	TRBJ1-2	-	CASSSRDRERNGYTF	TGTGCCAGCAGCAGCCGGGACAGGGAAAGAAATGGCTACACCTTC